These T cell receptor beta chains were read from a single sample in a study of blood T cells in healthy people across ages. TCRdb passed the 5' RACE reads through MiXCR, listing each CDR3 protein once. The table lists about 800,000 distinct CDR3 sequences, 58% of them singletons. The sequencing input was blood. These receptor sequences come from a young man in good health. The CDR3 runs from the conserved cysteine through the conserved F or W. D genes are given only for firm matches. Not all rows give a size; the values are once, few, many and, for expanded clones, a class.

cdr3_length clone_size j_call v_call d_call cdr3_aa cdr3_nt
16 . TRBJ2-5 TRBV7-9 TRBD2 CASSLMGLAVQETQYF TGTGCCAGCAGCTTAATGGGACTAGCGGTCCAAGAGACCCAGTACTTC
22 . TRBJ2-3 TRBV29-1 TRBD1 CSVAGQGASFGRASLMAGTQYF TGCAGCGTCGCGGGACAGGGGGCGAGTTTCGGGCGCGCTAGTCTTATGGCTGGTACGCAGTATTTT
13 . TRBJ2-3 TRBV12-3/TRBV12-4 . CASSRAGTDTQYF TGTGCCAGCAGTCGAGCAGGGACAGATACGCAGTATTTT
16 . TRBJ2-1 TRBV7-9 TRBD2 CASSLVATSGNNEQFF TGTGCCAGCAGCTTAGTAGCGACTAGCGGGAACAATGAGCAGTTCTTC
13 few TRBJ2-7 TRBV29-1 TRBD1 CSVEGTGLYEQYF TGCAGCGTTGAGGGGACAGGGCTCTACGAGCAGTACTTC
17 . TRBJ2-3 TRBV5-6 TRBD2 CASSLELAGGVTDTQYF TGTGCCAGCAGCTTGGAGCTAGCGGGGGGCGTCACAGATACGCAGTATTTT
14 . TRBJ2-3 TRBV11-2 . CASSWGRGPDTQYF TGTGCCAGCAGCTGGGGCAGGGGTCCGGATACGCAGTATTTT
14 . TRBJ2-5 TRBV12-5 . CASGIEGVRETQYF TGTGCTAGTGGTATAGAGGGGGTGAGAGAGACCCAGTACTTC
12 . TRBJ2-7 TRBV20-1 TRBD2 CSASGGWNEQYF TGCAGTGCTAGCGGGGGGTGGAACGAGCAGTACTTC
14 many TRBJ2-2 TRBV12-3/TRBV12-4 . CASSSTGNTGELFF TGTGCCAGCAGTTCGACAGGGAACACCGGGGAGCTGTTTTTT
18 . TRBJ2-6 TRBV9 . CASSAMHRASSGANVLTF TGTGCCAGCAGCGCCATGCACAGGGCCAGCTCTGGGGCCAACGTCCTGACTTTC
11 . TRBJ2-7 TRBV25-1 TRBD1 CASRGTEKQYF TGTGCCAGCAGGGGGACAGAAAAGCAGTACTTC
14 once TRBJ1-6 TRBV7-2 . CASSGRGFGSPLHF TGTGCCAGCAGCGGAAGGGGTTTCGGTTCACCCCTCCACTTT
12 . TRBJ2-5 TRBV20-1 TRBD1 CSAPTGGETQYF TGCAGTGCCCCGACAGGGGGAGAGACCCAGTACTTC
15 . TRBJ1-2 TRBV6-6 . CTSSYSGQGDQGYTF TGTACCAGCAGTTACTCAGGTCAGGGTGATCAAGGCTACACCTTC
13 many TRBJ1-1 TRBV20-1 . CSATQGKNTEAFF TGCAGTGCTACTCAAGGGAAGAACACTGAAGCTTTCTTT
16 . TRBJ1-2 TRBV6-5 . CASTRGGKGLNYGYTF TGTGCCAGCACCCGCGGGGGAAAGGGCCTTAACTATGGCTACACCTTC
12 many TRBJ2-7 TRBV6-5 . CASRTPGYEQYF TGTGCCAGTCGTACGCCTGGTTACGAGCAGTACTTC
12 . TRBJ2-3 TRBV5-6 . CASGEVADTQYF TGTGCCAGCGGGGAGGTAGCAGATACGCAGTATTTT
12 . TRBJ2-7 TRBV6-2/TRBV6-3 . CASFQRDYEQYF TGTGCCAGCTTCCAGAGAGACTACGAGCAGTACTTC
13 . TRBJ2-1 TRBV11-3 . CASSPGANNEQFF TGTGCCAGCAGCCCAGGTGCTAACAATGAGCAGTTCTTC
13 . TRBJ2-1 TRBV7-6 . CASSLDGDNEQFF TGCGCCAGCAGCTTAGACGGGGACAATGAGCAGTTCTTC
17 . TRBJ2-7 TRBV9 . CASSPSGWQGISYEQYF TGTGCCAGCAGCCCCTCGGGATGGCAGGGTATCTCCTACGAGCAGTACTTC
12 . TRBJ2-3 TRBV29-1 . CNVVGGLDTQYF TGCAACGTTGTAGGGGGTTTGGATACGCAGTATTTT
16 . TRBJ2-5 TRBV29-1 TRBD2 CSVARTSGRTQETQYF TGCAGCGTTGCTAGGACTAGCGGGAGAACCCAAGAGACCCAGTACTTC
16 . TRBJ2-1 TRBV7-2 TRBD1 CASSVGTGGVLERQFF TGTGCCAGCTCCGTTGGAACAGGGGGCGTTCTGGAAAGGCAGTTCTTC
13 . TRBJ1-2 TRBV29-1 TRBD1 CSAQTQGAGGYTF TGCAGCGCCCAAACACAGGGGGCGGGTGGCTACACCTTC